This T cell receptor (beta chain) was profiled in a study of neoadjuvant anti-PD-1 for oral cavity cancer. Across the study: Before surgery, most patients got three to four biweekly 3 mg/kg nivolumab doses. Patients without progression received a fourth nivolumab dose around day 43, then surgical resection on days 50-56.

A remark on this clone: The antigen is undetermined.

The time point is: after neoadjuvant nivolumab, at surgical resection. Repertoires were generated with immunoSEQ multiplex PCR, while TCRdb's copy carries only in-frame clones and drops some. The sample has 14,000 or so clones; less than 80% are singletons. Overall study results and limits: Post-nivolumab, blood T cell clonality was significantly elevated in non-responders. Higher pretreatment blood Treg/Th17 ratios correlated with higher pretreatment blood and lower post-treatment tumor TCRbeta clonality.

The starting material was PBMCs, obtained after nivolumab (anti-PD-1) treatment. This clonotype was obtained from a person aged 40 to 85 with oral cavity squamous cell carcinoma.

CDR3 region: CASSDGLAGQPYEQYF. CDR3 DNA sequence: TGTGCCAGCAGTGATGGGCTAGCGGGGCAACCCTACGAGCAGTACTTC. The chain carries TRBV2 and TRBJ2-7; 9 bases match TRBD2. The CDR3 is 16 amino acids. The germline CDR1 and CDR2 sequences are SNHLY and FYNNEI. V shed 3 bases, J shed 2 bases, and the junction held 8 bases outside the gene matches. The full variable domain, with the rest looked up from reference TRBV2 and TRBJ2-7, is EPEVTQTPSHQVTQMGQEVILRCVPISNHLYFYWYRQILGQKVEFLVSFYNNEISEKSEIFDDQFSVERPDGSNFTLKIRSTKLEDSAMYFCASSDGLAGQPYEQYFGPGTRLTVT.